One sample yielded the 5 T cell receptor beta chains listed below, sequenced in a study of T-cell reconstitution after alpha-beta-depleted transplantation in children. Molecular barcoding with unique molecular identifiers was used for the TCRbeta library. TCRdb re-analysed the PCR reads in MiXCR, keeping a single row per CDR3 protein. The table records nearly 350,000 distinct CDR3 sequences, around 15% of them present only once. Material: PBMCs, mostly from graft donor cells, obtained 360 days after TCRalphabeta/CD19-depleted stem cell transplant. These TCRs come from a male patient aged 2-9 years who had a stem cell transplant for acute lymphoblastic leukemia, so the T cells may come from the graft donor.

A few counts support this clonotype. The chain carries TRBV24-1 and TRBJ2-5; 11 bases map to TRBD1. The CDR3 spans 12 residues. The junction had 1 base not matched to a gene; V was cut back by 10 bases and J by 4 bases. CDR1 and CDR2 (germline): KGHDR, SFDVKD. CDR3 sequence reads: CATGQGAETQYF. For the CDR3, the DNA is TGTGCCACTGGACAGGGGGCAGAGACCCAGTACTTC.

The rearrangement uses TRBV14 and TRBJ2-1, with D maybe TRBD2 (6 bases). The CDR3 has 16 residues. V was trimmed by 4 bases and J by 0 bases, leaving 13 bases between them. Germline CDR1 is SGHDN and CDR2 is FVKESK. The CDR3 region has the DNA TGTGCCAGCAGCCGGCCGCGGGGATCCTCCTACAATGAGCAGTTCTTC. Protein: CASSRPRGSSYNEQFF.

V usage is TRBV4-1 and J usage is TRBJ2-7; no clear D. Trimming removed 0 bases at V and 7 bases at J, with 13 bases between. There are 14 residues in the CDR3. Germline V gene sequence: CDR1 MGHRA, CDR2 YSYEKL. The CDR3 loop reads CASSQEGTSLEQYF. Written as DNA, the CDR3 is TGCGCCAGCAGCCAAGAGGGAACCTCCCTGGAGCAGTACTTC.

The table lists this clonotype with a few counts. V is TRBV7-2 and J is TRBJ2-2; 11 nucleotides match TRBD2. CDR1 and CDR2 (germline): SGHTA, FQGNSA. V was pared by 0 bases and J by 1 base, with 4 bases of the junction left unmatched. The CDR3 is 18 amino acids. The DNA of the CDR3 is TGTGCCAGCAGCTTAGCCATCCTAGCGGGAGGGAACACCGGGGAGCTGTTTTTT. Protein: CASSLAILAGGNTGELFF.

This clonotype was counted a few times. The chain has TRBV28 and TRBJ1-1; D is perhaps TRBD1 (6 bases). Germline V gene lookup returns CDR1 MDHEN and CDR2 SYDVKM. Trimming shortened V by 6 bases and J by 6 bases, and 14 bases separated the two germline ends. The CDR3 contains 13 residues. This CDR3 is CASSEGQSSEAFF. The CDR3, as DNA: TGTGCCAGCAGCGAAGGACAGTCCTCTGAAGCTTTCTTT.